This T cell receptor (beta chain) was profiled in a study of blood T cell repertoires in COVID-19. For the study at large: Samples of COVID-19 (acute and convalescent) were obtained from the United States, Italy and Spain.

As processed by the authors: Researchers report that nucleated cell counts were estimated from reference gene primer amplification. The table came from immunoSEQ multiplex PCR; TCRdb's copy has only in-frame clones and leaves some out. The V and J calls and clone size come from that table; D and trimming were worked out from the DNA. This table has some 21,000 clones, 80% to 95% appearing once. The V and J ends lost 3 bases and 3 bases respectively, with 17 bases between them. The CDR3 has 16 residues. CDR1 and CDR2 from the germline V gene are SGHTS and YDEGEE. The TCR comes from a human donor in a cohort sampled during active COVID-19. The V call is TRBV5-8, the J call TRBJ2-3; D remains unclear. Sequenced input: peripheral blood. The CDR3 sequence: CASSSSSYRVTDTQYF. The DNA for the CDR3 is TGTGCCAGCAGCTCTTCTTCCTACCGCGTAACAGATACGCAGTATTTT.